This is a list of T cell receptor beta chains from one sample in a study of neoadjuvant nivolumab and ipilimumab in lung cancer. Sequenced by immunoSEQ multiplex PCR; TCRdb stores in-frame clones only, minus some. The sample lists several thousand clones, over 75% occurring once. The specimen comprised tumor tissue, sampled after neoadjuvant nivolumab, alone or with ipilimumab, at or shortly before surgery. The source of these receptors is an adult with non-small cell lung cancer. CDR3s include the opening cysteine and the closing phenylalanine or tryptophan. Each record gives: J gene, D gene, V gene, clone size, CDR3 protein, CDR3 DNA. The D gene is left open where the match is weak. A row's size may be missing; if present it is once, few, many or a size class.

TRBJ1-2 . TRBV5-4 . CASSPDGQLNYGYTF TGTGCCAGCAGTCCCGACGGACAATTGAACTATGGCTACACCTTC
TRBJ2-7 TRBD1 TRBV5-6 few CASTLDRDYEQYF TGTGCCAGCACTTTGGACAGGGATTACGAGCAGTACTTC
TRBJ2-4 . TRBV5-1 . CASSLEAGAVKNIQYF TGCGCCAGCAGCTTGGAGGCAGGGGCTGTCAAAAACATTCAGTACTTC
TRBJ2-7 TRBD1 TRBV7-9 . CASSPTGTGKNEQYF TGTGCCAGCAGCCCGACGGGGACAGGGAAGAACGAGCAGTACTTC
TRBJ1-2 . TRBV5-5 . CASSPPNSRVGTF TGTGCCAGCAGCCCGCCCAATTCCAGGGTGGGCACCTTC
TRBJ1-5 . TRBV10-3 . CAISGGGDYQPQHF TGTGCCATCAGTGGTGGGGGGGATTATCAGCCCCAGCATTTT
TRBJ2-5 TRBD1 TRBV30 . CAWSPGQQYQETQYF TGTGCCTGGTCGCCGGGACAGCAGTACCAAGAGACCCAGTACTTC
TRBJ2-1 TRBD2 TRBV11-2 few CASSPGTSLRAVEQFF TGTGCCAGCAGTCCCGGGACTAGCCTTCGCGCTGTTGAGCAGTTCTTC
TRBJ1-1 . TRBV9 . CASSVVPGRPGQGTEAFF TGTGCCAGCAGCGTAGTACCGGGGAGACCGGGGCAGGGGACTGAAGCTTTCTTT
TRBJ1-4 . TRBV18 . CASSPGPSGTNEKLFF TGTGCCAGCTCACCGGGACCCTCTGGAACTAATGAAAAACTGTTTTTT
TRBJ2-3 . TRBV5-1 . CASSSGSTDTQYF TGCGCCAGCAGTTCAGGGTCCACAGATACGCAGTATTTT
TRBJ1-1 . TRBV6-1 . CASSEAWGNTEAFF TGTGCCAGCAGTGAAGCTTGGGGGAACACTGAAGCTTTCTTT
TRBJ1-6 . TRBV30 . CAWTFGMNSPLHF TGTGCCTGGACATTCGGTATGAATTCACCCCTCCACTTT
TRBJ1-2 . TRBV5-1 . CASSLISGGYGYTF TGCGCCAGCAGCTTAATATCTGGAGGTTATGGCTACACCTTC
TRBJ2-1 . TRBV27 . CASSATLPIYNEQFF TGTGCCAGCAGTGCGACGCTACCGATTTACAATGAGCAGTTCTTC
TRBJ2-7 TRBD2 TRBV2 once CASERESLEQYF TGTGCCAGTGAGCGGGAGTCTCTCGAGCAGTACTTC
TRBJ1-1 . TRBV25-1 once CARAGQLNTEAFF TGTGCCAGGGCTGGACAGTTGAACACTGAAGCTTTCTTT
TRBJ1-5 . TRBV7-9 . CASSFVNQPQHF TGTGCCAGCAGCTTCGTAAATCAGCCCCAGCATTTT
TRBJ2-2 TRBD1 TRBV14 . CASSRRTGPETGELFF TGTGCCAGCAGCCGGAGGACAGGTCCGGAGACCGGGGAGCTGTTTTTT
TRBJ2-7 TRBD1 TRBV19 . CASSIQGGVASYEQYF TGTGCCAGTAGTATACAAGGGGGCGTAGCCTCCTACGAGCAGTACTTC
TRBJ1-2 TRBD1 TRBV5-1 . CASSLTRGREGYTF TGCGCCAGCAGCCTGACCAGGGGGCGTGAGGGCTACACCTTC
TRBJ2-2 . TRBV2 . CASAGRGNTGELFF TGTGCCAGCGCGGGCCGAGGGAACACCGGGGAGCTGTTTTTT
TRBJ1-6 . TRBV7-2 . CASSLLDFTYSPLHF TGTGCCAGCAGCTTATTAGACTTCACTTATTCACCCCTCCACTTT
TRBJ1-5 . TRBV19 . CASRPPLGLTPQHF TGTGCCAGTAGACCCCCGTTAGGGTTAACGCCCCAGCATTTT
TRBJ1-5 . TRBV10-3 . CAISEFGLGGQPQHF TGTGCCATCAGTGAGTTTGGCCTGGGAGGTCAGCCCCAGCATTTT
TRBJ1-1 TRBD1 TRBV25-1 . CASSEYLPTGSEAFF TGTGCCAGCAGTGAATATCTACCGACAGGGTCTGAAGCTTTCTTT
TRBJ2-3 TRBD1 TRBV25-1 . CASSEYTGTGSTDTQYF TGTGCCAGCAGTGAATATACGGGGACAGGTAGCACAGATACGCAGTATTTT
TRBJ2-7 . TRBV27 . CASSLFFLEVPLPPPPKQYF TGTGCCAGCAGTTTATTTTTCCTTGAGGTTCCTCTTCCCCCGCCTCCAAAGCAGTACTTC
TRBJ2-3 . TRBV5-1 few CASSNDWDTQYF TGCGCCAGCAGCAACGATTGGGATACGCAGTATTTT
TRBJ2-2 . TRBV4-1 . CASSPVDVRGELFF TGCGCCAGCAGCCCTGTGGACGTTCGCGGGGAGCTGTTTTTT
TRBJ1-4 TRBD1 TRBV5-6 . CASSTGTGGADEKLFF TGTGCCAGCAGTACCGGGACAGGGGGCGCGGATGAAAAACTGTTTTTT
TRBJ1-1 . TRBV25-1 . CASSVGGSRWYPEAFF TGTGCCAGCAGTGTGGGCGGCAGCCGCTGGTACCCTGAAGCTTTCTTT
TRBJ1-2 . TRBV6-1 . CASSPHRVPEGYTF TGTGCCAGCAGTCCACACAGGGTACCGGAGGGCTACACCTTC
TRBJ2-5 . TRBV19 . CASMGGGRETQYF TGTGCCAGTATGGGTGGAGGGAGAGAGACCCAGTACTTC
TRBJ1-5 . TRBV6-5 once CASRLDSTSNQPQHF TGTGCCAGCAGGCTGGACAGTACTAGCAATCAGCCCCAGCATTTT
TRBJ1-1 . TRBV30 . CAWSGGAMNTEAFF TGTGCCTGGAGTGGCGGGGCCATGAACACTGAAGCTTTCTTT
TRBJ1-1 . TRBV7-9 . CASSLNTPTEAFF TGTGCCAGCAGCTTAAATACACCAACTGAAGCTTTCTTT
TRBJ1-1 TRBD1 TRBV5-1 . CASSALRGGEAFF TGCGCCAGCAGCGCCCTCAGGGGGGGTGAAGCTTTCTTT
TRBJ2-7 . TRBV25-1 . CASSEDLGAREQYF TGTGCCAGCAGTGAAGATCTGGGGGCGCGGGAGCAGTACTTC
TRBJ1-5 . TRBV5-6 . CASSVNSGTGNQPQHF TGTGCCAGCAGCGTGAACTCCGGGACCGGCAATCAGCCCCAGCATTTT